The TCR beta chain under discussion was sequenced for a study of cytomegalovirus exposure and HLA in healthy donors. Looking at the study overall: Of all 398 donors who were genotyped, about 84% belonged to the Caucasian-associated ancestry cluster.

V shed 10 bases, J shed 1 base, and the junction held 5 bases outside the gene matches. CDR1 and CDR2 from the germline V gene are LNHDA and SQIVND (reference sequence). The CDR3 runs to 14 residues. PCR employed 60 Vbeta and 13 Jbeta primers. Per the original methods: There were about 86 million unique TCR beta chains by a later count, and around 10 million of them were shared. TCRdb keeps only in-frame clones here, not all; method: immunoSEQ multiplex PCR. D and trimming were read from the DNA, whereas the V and J calls and clone size are those reported in that table. The sample totals about 170,000 clones. Study observations and caveats: With later analysis, a missense DCLRE1C variant became linked to TCR beta V- and J-gene trimming. Across donors, presence/absence analyses took sequencing depth to be roughly uniform.

Comment on this clone: Its antigen is as yet unknown.

This receptor was identified in a young woman in good health and CMV-seropositive. The V gene is TRBV19, the J gene TRBJ1-4, with TRBD1 matching over 8 bases. Material for sequencing was PBMCs. Here the CDR3 DNA reads TGTGCCACCGGCAGGGGGCTAACTAATGAAAAACTGTTTTTT. Translated: CATGRGLTNEKLFF.